The clone carrying this TCR beta chain was recorded at least ten times. No antigen is known for it. The sample originates from a study of CD8 T cells in ankylosing spondylitis. Study-wide results and caveats: Apparently characteristic of ankylosing spondylitis blood was a TCR beta motif (eight highly homologous variants). The study looked at matched synovial fluid samples from ankylosing spondylitis patients. Disease-linked clones were reported to be significantly enriched there.

Library preparation for TCR beta used quantitative 5'-RACE with molecular barcodes. TCRdb fed the 5' RACE reads into MiXCR, producing one record per CDR3 protein. This sample has hundreds of thousands of distinct CDR3 sequences, with roughly a quarter found just once. Looked up from germline, CDR1 is DFQATT and CDR2 is SNEGSKA (reference sequence). V shed 3 bases, J shed 4 bases, and the junction held 11 bases outside the gene matches. This CDR3 has 15 amino acids. The genes are TRBV20-1 and TRBJ1-2, with 7 bases fitting TRBD1. The source of this sequence is a male donor with ankylosing spondylitis. Sequencing was done on a sample of blood, either unsorted or a sorted T cell fraction (not recorded which). The CDR3: CSASSGTAGGYGYTF. The CDR3 nucleotides are TGCAGTGCTAGCTCCGGGACAGCGGGGGGCTATGGCTACACCTTC.